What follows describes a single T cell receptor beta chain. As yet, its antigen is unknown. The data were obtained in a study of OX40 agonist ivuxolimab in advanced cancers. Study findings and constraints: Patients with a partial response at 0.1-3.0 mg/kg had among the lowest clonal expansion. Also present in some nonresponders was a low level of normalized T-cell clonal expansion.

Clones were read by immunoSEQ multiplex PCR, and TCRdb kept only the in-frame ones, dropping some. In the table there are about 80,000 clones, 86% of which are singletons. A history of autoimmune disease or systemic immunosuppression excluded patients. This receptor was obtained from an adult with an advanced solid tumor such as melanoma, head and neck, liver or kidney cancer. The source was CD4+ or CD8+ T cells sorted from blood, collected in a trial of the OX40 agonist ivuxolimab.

CDR3 coding DNA: TGCAGCACCGGGGTCCAAGAGACCCAGTACTTC. It encodes CSTGVQETQYF. The chain is built from TRBV20-1 and TRBJ2-5, with a possible D match to TRBD2 (5 bases). From germline, CDR1 is DFQATT and CDR2 SNEGSKA (reference sequence). The length of the CDR3 is 11 residues.